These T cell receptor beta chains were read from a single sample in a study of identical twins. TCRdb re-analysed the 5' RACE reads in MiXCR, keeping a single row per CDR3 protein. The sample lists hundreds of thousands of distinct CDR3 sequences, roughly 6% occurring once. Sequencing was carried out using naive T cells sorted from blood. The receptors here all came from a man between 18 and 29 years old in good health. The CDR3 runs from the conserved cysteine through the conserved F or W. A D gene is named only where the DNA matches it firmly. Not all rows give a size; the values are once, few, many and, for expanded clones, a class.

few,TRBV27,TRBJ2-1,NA,CASKHSWDVLNNEQFF,TGTGCCAGCAAACACTCGTGGGACGTTTTAAACAATGAGCAGTTCTTC
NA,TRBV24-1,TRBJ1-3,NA,CATSDPGPNSGNTIYF,TGTGCCACCAGTGATCCCGGGCCCAACTCTGGAAACACCATATATTTT
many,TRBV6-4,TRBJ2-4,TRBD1,CASSAGQGTIQYF,TGTGCCAGCAGTGCGGGACAGGGGACCATTCAGTACTTC
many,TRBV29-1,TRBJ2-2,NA,CSVGLAHGELFF,TGCAGCGTTGGCCTCGCACACGGGGAGCTGTTTTTT
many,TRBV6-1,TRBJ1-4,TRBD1,CASRLDRGREKLFF,TGTGCCAGCAGGCTGGACAGGGGTCGCGAAAAACTGTTTTTT
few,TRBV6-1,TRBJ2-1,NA,CASLYSGVAYNEQFF,TGTGCCAGCTTGTATTCGGGAGTCGCCTACAATGAGCAGTTCTTC
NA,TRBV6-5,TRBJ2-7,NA,CASSFGAGRNYEQYF,TGTGCCAGCAGTTTTGGGGCAGGCCGAAACTACGAGCAGTACTTC
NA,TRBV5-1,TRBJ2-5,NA,CASSPGPGGEETQYF,TGCGCCAGCAGCCCCGGGCCCGGTGGGGAAGAGACCCAGTACTTC
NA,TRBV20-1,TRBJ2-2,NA,CSARVNAPPGELFF,TGCAGTGCTAGGGTGAACGCTCCCCCCGGGGAGCTGTTTTTT
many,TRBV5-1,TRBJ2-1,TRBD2,CASSLASGRANEQFF,TGCGCCAGCAGCTTGGCCAGCGGGAGGGCGAATGAGCAGTTCTTC
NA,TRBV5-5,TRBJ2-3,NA,CASSSRQIPLGTDTQYF,TGTGCCAGCAGCAGCAGACAGATCCCCCTCGGCACAGATACGCAGTATTTT
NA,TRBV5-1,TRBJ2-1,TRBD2,CACSSLGSGGTYNEQFF,TGCGCCTGCAGCTCCCTGGGGAGCGGGGGCACCTACAATGAGCAGTTCTTC
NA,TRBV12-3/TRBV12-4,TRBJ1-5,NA,CASSLRRLNQPQHF,TGTGCCAGCAGTTTACGAAGGTTGAATCAGCCCCAGCATTTT
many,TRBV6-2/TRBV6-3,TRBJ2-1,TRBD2,CASSFMTSGRAAKNNEQFF,TGTGCCAGCAGTTTTATGACTAGCGGGAGGGCCGCGAAAAACAATGAGCAGTTCTTC
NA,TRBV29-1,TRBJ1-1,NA,CSVQPVLNTEAFF,TGCAGCGTTCAGCCGGTCCTGAACACTGAAGCTTTCTTT
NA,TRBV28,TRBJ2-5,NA,CASSGPSRKTQYF,TGTGCCAGCAGTGGACCCAGTCGGAAGACCCAGTACTTC
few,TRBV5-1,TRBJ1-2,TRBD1,CASSTTGQGDLGYTF,TGCGCCAGCAGTACGACAGGGCAAGGTGATCTTGGCTACACCTTC
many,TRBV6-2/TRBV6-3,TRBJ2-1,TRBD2,CASSSLAGVSNEQFF,TGTGCCAGCAGTTCTCTAGCGGGGGTCTCCAATGAGCAGTTCTTC
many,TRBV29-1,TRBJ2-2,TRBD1,CSVGQGPGELFF,TGCAGCGTAGGACAGGGTCCCGGGGAGCTGTTTTTT
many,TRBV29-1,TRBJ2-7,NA,CSVEDRNSGVAYEQYF,TGCAGCGTTGAAGATCGAAACAGTGGGGTAGCCTACGAGCAGTACTTC
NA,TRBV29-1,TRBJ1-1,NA,CSVANGVAFF,TGCAGCGTGGCTAACGGAGTGGCTTTCTTT
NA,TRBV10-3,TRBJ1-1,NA,CAISDYVGPGVATEAFF,TGTGCCATCAGTGATTACGTAGGGCCGGGCGTCGCCACTGAAGCTTTCTTT
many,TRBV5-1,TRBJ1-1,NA,CASRPVVEGEAFF,TGCGCCAGCCGCCCGGTTGTTGAAGGTGAAGCTTTCTTT
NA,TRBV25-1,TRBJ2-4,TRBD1,CASSPGQSNIQYF,TGTGCCAGCAGTCCGGGACAGTCAAACATTCAGTACTTC
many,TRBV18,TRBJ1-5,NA,CASSPSDGNQPQHF,TGTGCCAGCTCACCATCGGACGGTAATCAGCCCCAGCATTTT
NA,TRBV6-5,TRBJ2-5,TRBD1,CASSSADRGQETQYF,TGTGCCAGCAGTTCTGCCGACAGGGGGCAAGAGACCCAGTACTTC
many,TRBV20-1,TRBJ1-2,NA,CSATTVVRRGRGYTF,TGCAGTGCTACGACAGTGGTGCGAAGGGGGAGAGGCTACACCTTC
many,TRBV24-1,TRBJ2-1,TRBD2,CATSDPASGYNEQFF,TGTGCCACCAGTGATCCCGCTAGCGGGTACAATGAGCAGTTCTTC
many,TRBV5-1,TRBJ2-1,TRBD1,CASSLTGQAGNEQFF,TGCGCCAGCAGTCTCACGGGACAGGCTGGAAATGAGCAGTTCTTC
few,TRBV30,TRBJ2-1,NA,CAFGTGFVEQFF,TGTGCCTTCGGGACTGGATTTGTTGAGCAGTTCTTC
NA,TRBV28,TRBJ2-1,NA,CASSPQSLREQFF,TGTGCCAGCAGTCCCCAATCTCTCCGTGAGCAGTTCTTC
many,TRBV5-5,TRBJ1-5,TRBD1,CASSLGGGTGYQPQHF,TGTGCCAGCAGCTTGGGTGGCGGGACAGGCTATCAGCCCCAGCATTTT
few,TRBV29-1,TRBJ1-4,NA,CSVGEGGEKLFF,TGCAGCGTTGGGGAGGGAGGTGAAAAACTGTTTTTT
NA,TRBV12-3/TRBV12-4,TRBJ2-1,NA,CASSLRSVGHGEQFF,TGTGCCAGCAGTTTGAGGTCGGTGGGGCACGGTGAGCAGTTCTTC
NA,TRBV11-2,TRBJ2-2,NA,CASSLWGLQPNTGELFF,TGTGCCAGCAGCTTATGGGGCTTACAGCCGAACACCGGGGAGCTGTTTTTT
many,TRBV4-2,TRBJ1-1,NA,CASSQEGRTTEAFF,TGTGCCAGCAGCCAAGAGGGCAGGACCACTGAAGCTTTCTTT
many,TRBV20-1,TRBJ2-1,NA,CSAMQGGGAYPYNEQFF,TGCAGTGCTATGCAGGGAGGGGGCGCTTATCCGTACAATGAGCAGTTCTTC
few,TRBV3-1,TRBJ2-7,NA,CASSQGLAAAGVGQYF,TGTGCCAGCAGCCAAGGATTGGCGGCCGCGGGCGTTGGGCAGTACTTC
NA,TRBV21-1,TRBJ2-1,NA,CASSKAFLHEQFF,TGTGCCAGCAGCAAAGCTTTCTTACATGAGCAGTTCTTC
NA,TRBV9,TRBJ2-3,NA,CASSVPGSGDTQYF,TGTGCCAGCAGCGTACCCGGGAGCGGTGATACGCAGTATTTT
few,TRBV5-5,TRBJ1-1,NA,CASSLVLRVRTEAFF,TGTGCCAGCAGCTTGGTTCTTCGCGTGCGAACTGAAGCTTTCTTT
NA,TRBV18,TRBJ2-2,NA,CASSQTRLAKTNTGELFF,TGTGCCAGCTCACAGACTCGATTAGCGAAGACGAACACCGGGGAGCTGTTTTTT
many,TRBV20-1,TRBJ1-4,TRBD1,CSAGQGVAKLFF,TGCAGTGCAGGCCAGGGGGTAGCAAAACTGTTTTTT
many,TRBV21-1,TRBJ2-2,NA,CASSKFPGREVGELFF,TGTGCCAGCAGCAAATTCCCCGGAAGGGAAGTCGGGGAGCTGTTTTTT
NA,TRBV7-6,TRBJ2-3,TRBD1,CASSISGGPDTQYF,TGTGCCAGCAGCATCTCAGGGGGCCCAGATACGCAGTATTTT
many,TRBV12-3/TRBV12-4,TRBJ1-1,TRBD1,CASRDRPNTEAFF,TGTGCCAGCCGGGACAGGCCGAACACTGAAGCTTTCTTT
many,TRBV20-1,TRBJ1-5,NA,CSAIPLNDQPQHF,TGCAGTGCTATCCCTTTAAACGATCAGCCCCAGCATTTT
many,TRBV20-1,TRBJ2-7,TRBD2,CSASLPGLAGYEQYF,TGCAGTGCTAGCCTTCCGGGACTAGCGGGATACGAGCAGTACTTC
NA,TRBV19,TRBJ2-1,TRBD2,CASSTPTSGRPQFF,TGTGCCAGTAGTACCCCAACTAGCGGGAGGCCGCAGTTCTTC
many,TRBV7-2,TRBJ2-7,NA,CASRSGPSSYEQYF,TGTGCCAGCAGATCGGGTCCTAGCTCCTACGAGCAGTACTTC
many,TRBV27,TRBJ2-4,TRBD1,CASRPLGDRGNIQYF,TGTGCCAGCAGACCTCTGGGGGACAGGGGAAACATTCAGTACTTC
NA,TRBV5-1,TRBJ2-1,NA,CASSWDLSYNEQFF,TGCGCCAGCAGCTGGGACCTCTCCTACAATGAGCAGTTCTTC
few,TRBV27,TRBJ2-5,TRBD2,CASSSLTGLAGEGETQYF,TGTGCCAGCAGTTCCCTAACGGGACTAGCGGGAGAGGGGGAGACCCAGTACTTC
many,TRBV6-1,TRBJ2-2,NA,CASSNRGYAGGPGTGELFF,TGTGCCAGCTCTAACAGGGGATATGCGGGAGGCCCCGGGACCGGGGAGCTGTTTTTT
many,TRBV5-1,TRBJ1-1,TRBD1,CASSLQYRGLNTEAFF,TGCGCCAGCAGCTTGCAATACAGGGGACTGAACACTGAAGCTTTCTTT
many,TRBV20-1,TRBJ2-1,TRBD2,CSASYELAGHNEQFF,TGCAGTGCTAGTTATGAACTAGCGGGTCACAATGAGCAGTTCTTC
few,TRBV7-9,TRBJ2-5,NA,CASATGETQYF,TGTGCCAGCGCAACCGGGGAGACCCAGTACTTC
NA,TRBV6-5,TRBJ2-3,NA,CASRFLEWTDTQYF,TGTGCCAGCAGGTTTCTAGAGTGGACAGATACGCAGTATTTT
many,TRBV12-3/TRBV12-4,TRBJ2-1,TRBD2,CASSAPAGVEDNEQFF,TGTGCCAGCAGCGCTCCCGCGGGAGTTGAGGACAATGAGCAGTTCTTC